This entry features one T cell receptor beta chain sequence. Its antigen remains unidentified. The entry originates in a study of PD-1 blockade in mismatch repair-deficient tumors. Study outcomes and limitations: Tumor-resident clones, often absent from pretreatment blood, expanded after pembrolizumab and then contracted. About 5% of the 142 peptide-expanded blood TCRs were also found in tumor.

Assay: immunoSEQ multiplex PCR; the TCRdb copy retains only in-frame clones and omits some. The sample holds several thousand clones, more than 75% seen once. Time point: approximately nine-day in vitro stimulation with candidate mutation-associated neoantigen peptide 1. An approximately 11-day in vitro culture was run per each of about 7 reactive peptides. A no-peptide control culture served as baseline for clone fold changes. CDR3 size: 14 residues. Germline-derived CDR1 and CDR2 are KGHSH and LQKENI. V shed 5 bases and J shed 7 bases, with 17 bases lying between them. The material sequenced was cells cultured in vitro, taken from a patient treated with pembrolizumab. The chain combines TRBV18 with TRBJ1-1; D might be TRBD1 (5 bases). This receptor was identified in an adult with mismatch repair-deficient cancer. The CDR3 bases are TGTGCCAGCTCAGCCCAGTTGGATAGGGGTGAAGCTTTCTTT. This sequence encodes CASSAQLDRGEAFF.